These T cell receptor beta chains were read from a single sample in a study of shared clonotypes between healthy human individuals. Profiling relied on immunoSEQ multiplex PCR, and the TCRdb table lists in-frame clones only, not all of them. The sample has 800,000 or so clones, approximately 97% seen once. The sequenced sample was naive CD8+ T cells sorted from blood. These receptors originate from a young man in good health. Both conserved end residues are part of each CDR3. The D gene is left open where the match is weak. The listing skips clone size in some rows; elsewhere it reads once, few, many or a size class.

v_call	d_call	clone_size	j_call	cdr3_aa	cdr3_nt
TRBV7-6	TRBD1	few	TRBJ1-2	CASSLGDDRVLHGYTF	TGTGCCAGCAGCTTAGGGGATGACAGGGTACTGCATGGCTACACCTTC
TRBV19	-	-	TRBJ2-1	CASSIVSGHEQFF	TGTGCCAGTAGTATCGTATCAGGCCATGAGCAGTTCTTC
TRBV13	TRBD1	few	TRBJ2-7	CASSLGTVVGEQYF	TGTGCCAGCAGCTTGGGGACAGTCGTGGGCGAGCAGTACTTC
TRBV10-3	-	-	TRBJ1-1	CAISAALYRDNTEAFF	TGTGCCATCAGTGCTGCTTTATACAGGGACAACACTGAAGCTTTCTTT
TRBV25-1	-	-	TRBJ2-7	CASGWTEAGEQYF	TGTGCCAGCGGGTGGACAGAGGCGGGGGAGCAGTACTTC
TRBV7-9	TRBD1	once	TRBJ2-2	CASTHRGRGGELFF	TGTGCCAGCACTCACAGGGGGCGAGGCGGGGAGCTGTTTTTT
TRBV5-4	-	-	TRBJ2-7	CASSLGKDEQYF	TGTGCCAGCAGCTTGGGTAAAGACGAGCAGTACTTC
TRBV18	-	-	TRBJ2-5	CASSPLWQLGETQYF	-
TRBV19	TRBD2	-	TRBJ2-3	CASSIQFIAGPNTDTQYF	TGTGCCAGTAGTATTCAATTCATAGCGGGACCAAACACAGATACGCAGTATTTT
TRBV5-8	TRBD1	-	TRBJ2-7	CASSRAWATDRDSYYEQYF	TGTGCCAGCAGCCGGGCTTGGGCCACCGATCGGGACAGTTACTACGAGCAGTACTTC
TRBV7-9	-	-	TRBJ2-1	CASSLGQGWNEQFF	TGTGCCAGCAGCTTAGGGCAGGGGTGGAATGAGCAGTTCTTC
TRBV27	-	-	TRBJ2-7	CASSPAALRDEQYF	TGTGCCAGCAGCCCCGCCGCCTTAAGGGACGAGCAGTACTTC
TRBV7-9	-	-	TRBJ2-7	CASSRIRREQYF	TGTGCCAGCAGCCGGATCCGCAGGGAGCAGTACTTC
TRBV7-9	TRBD2	-	TRBJ2-5	CASSWAGGNQETQYF	TGTGCCAGCAGCTGGGCGGGGGGAAACCAAGAGACCCAGTACTTC
TRBV9	TRBD1	-	TRBJ2-1	CASSVDGTGWDEQFF	TGTGCCAGCAGCGTAGACGGGACAGGGTGGGATGAGCAGTTCTTC
TRBV30	-	-	TRBJ1-5	CAWSVGVYGQPQHF	TGTGCCTGGAGTGTAGGCGTTTACGGTCAGCCCCAGCATTTT
TRBV27	-	-	TRBJ2-1	CASSFGGGSYNEQFF	TGTGCCAGCAGTTTTGGCGGAGGCTCCTACAATGAGCAGTTCTTC
TRBV29-1	TRBD2	-	TRBJ2-2	CSVSFAGLAVNTGELFF	TGCAGCGTTTCCTTTGCGGGACTAGCGGTTAACACCGGGGAGCTGTTTTTT
TRBV4-1	-	-	TRBJ2-7	CASSLTVSVDEQYF	TGCGCCAGCAGCCTCACGGTCTCGGTGGACGAGCAGTACTTC
TRBV9	-	once	TRBJ2-1	CASSVTASVQGNEQFF	TGTGCCAGCAGCGTAACCGCTAGCGTCCAGGGGAATGAGCAGTTCTTC
TRBV10-1	TRBD2	-	TRBJ2-3	CASGPGTSATDTQYF	TGCGCCAGCGGACCCGGGACTAGCGCCACAGATACGCAGTATTTT
TRBV5-4	TRBD2	-	TRBJ2-2	CASSLGLAGTGELFF	TGTGCCAGCAGCTTGGGACTAGCGGGGACCGGGGAGCTGTTTTTT
TRBV4-1	TRBD2	-	TRBJ2-5	CASSQDRREGQETQYF	TGCGCCAGCAGCCAAGACCGGCGGGAGGGGCAAGAGACCCAGTACTTC
TRBV19	-	-	TRBJ1-2	CASSMRPRTNYGYTF	TGTGCCAGTAGTATGCGACCCAGGACTAACTATGGCTACACCTTC
TRBV4-3	-	-	TRBJ2-7	CASSQVRQGDYEQYF	TGCGCCAGCAGCCAAGTGCGCCAGGGAGACTACGAGCAGTACTTC
TRBV6-1	-	-	TRBJ1-3	CASSEVSGYQSSGNTIYF	TGTGCCAGCAGTGAAGTCTCGGGATACCAATCCTCTGGAAACACCATATATTTT
TRBV4-3	TRBD1	-	TRBJ2-7	CASSQADRGETPGEQYF	TGCGCCAGCAGCCAAGCCGACAGGGGCGAAACTCCGGGTGAGCAGTACTTC
TRBV19	-	-	TRBJ2-7	CASSALQGASYEQYF	TGTGCCAGTAGTGCTCTACAGGGTGCCTCCTACGAGCAGTACTTC
TRBV5-1	TRBD2	-	TRBJ2-1	CASSLRLAGDNEQFF	TGCGCCAGCAGCTTGAGACTAGCGGGGGACAATGAGCAGTTCTTC
TRBV5-6	TRBD2	-	TRBJ2-7	CAIPHGTIAYEQYF	TGTGCCATTCCACACGGGACTATTGCCTACGAGCAGTACTTC
TRBV6-5	TRBD2	-	TRBJ2-2	CAIRLAADTGELFF	TGTGCCATCCGACTAGCGGCAGACACCGGGGAGCTGTTTTTT
TRBV7-2	TRBD2	once	TRBJ2-2	CASYSAAGVTGELFF	TGTGCCAGCTACTCGGCGGCGGGAGTGACCGGGGAGCTGTTTTTT
TRBV27	-	-	TRBJ1-5	CASSFRWGNQPQHF	TGTGCCAGCAGTTTTCGATGGGGGAATCAGCCCCAGCATTTT
TRBV27	-	-	TRBJ1-1	CASSLTGITEAFF	TGTGCCAGCAGTTTAACAGGGATTACTGAAGCTTTCTTT
TRBV5-5	-	-	TRBJ2-1	CASSLLGLTGRPHNEQFF	TGTGCCAGCAGCTTGCTCGGATTGACGGGGAGGCCCCACAATGAGCAGTTCTTC
TRBV29-1	TRBD2	-	TRBJ2-1	CSVTHPTRVSGRAINEQFF	TGCAGCGTTACCCATCCTACAAGAGTTAGCGGGAGGGCCATCAATGAGCAGTTCTTC
TRBV27	TRBD2	-	TRBJ2-1	CASSLSTSGYNEQFF	TGTGCCAGCAGTTTGTCGACTAGCGGCTACAATGAGCAGTTCTTC
TRBV28	TRBD2	-	TRBJ2-3	CASSGIAGVGDTQYF	TGTGCCAGCAGTGGGATAGCGGGAGTCGGCGATACGCAGTATTTT
TRBV10-3	TRBD2	-	TRBJ2-1	CAISEQLAGDGNEQFF	TGTGCCATCAGTGAGCAACTAGCGGGAGACGGGAATGAGCAGTTCTTC
TRBV19	-	-	TRBJ2-7	CASSRDLTYEQYF	TGTGCCAGTAGTAGAGACCTCACCTACGAGCAGTACTTC
TRBV5-8	-	-	TRBJ2-3	CASSLYTDTQYF	TGTGCCAGCAGCTTGTATACAGATACGCAGTATTTT
TRBV9	TRBD1	-	TRBJ2-3	CASSDAGTGITDTQYF	TGTGCCAGCAGCGACGCCGGGACAGGGATCACAGATACGCAGTATTTT
TRBV11-2	-	-	TRBJ2-1	CASSLTGYNEQFF	TGTGCCAGCAGCTTAACTGGCTACAATGAGCAGTTCTTC
TRBV5-1	TRBD2	-	TRBJ2-1	CASSLAASGRYNEQFF	TGCGCCAGCAGCTTGGCGGCTAGCGGAAGATACAATGAGCAGTTCTTC
TRBV9	-	-	TRBJ1-2	CASSPERDGYTF	TGTGCCAGCAGCCCTGAAAGGGATGGCTACACCTTC
TRBV7-9	TRBD2	-	TRBJ2-7	CASSASQRGLHEQYF	TGTGCCAGCAGCGCATCTCAGCGGGGGCTGCACGAGCAGTACTTC
TRBV11-2	-	-	TRBJ2-7	CASSLGGDYEQYF	TGTGCCAGCAGCTTAGGCGGGGACTACGAGCAGTACTTC
TRBV19	TRBD1	-	TRBJ2-3	CASSSRQGEGDTQYF	TGTGCCAGTAGTTCCCGACAGGGGGAGGGAGATACGCAGTATTTT
TRBV4-1	-	-	TRBJ1-1	CASSQFTRGEAFF	TGCGCCAGCAGCCAATTTACTAGGGGTGAAGCTTTCTTT
TRBV7-9	-	-	TRBJ2-1	CASGDGNTNEQFF	TGTGCCAGCGGAGACGGGAATACCAATGAGCAGTTCTTC
TRBV11-2	TRBD2	-	TRBJ2-3	CASSYTSGSGDTQYF	TGTGCCAGCAGTTATACAAGCGGGAGTGGAGATACGCAGTATTTT
TRBV7-2	-	-	TRBJ1-2	CASSLSGRVDYGYTF	TGTGCCAGCAGCTTATCGGGTCGTGTGGACTATGGCTACACCTTC
TRBV18	TRBD2	-	TRBJ2-3	CASSGVAGVVDTQYF	TGTGCCAGCTCCGGGGTAGCGGGAGTGGTGGATACGCAGTATTTT
TRBV9	TRBD1	-	TRBJ1-2	CASSARDRGLANYGYTF	TGTGCCAGCAGCGCCCGGGACAGGGGTTTAGCTAACTATGGCTACACCTTC
TRBV29-1	-	-	TRBJ1-1	CSVVKQGTNTEAFF	TGCAGCGTTGTTAAGCAGGGCACGAACACTGAAGCTTTCTTT
TRBV28	-	-	TRBJ1-5	CASSSFRDRGHF	TGTGCCAGCAGTTCCTTCCGGGACCGGGGGCATTTT
TRBV6-5	-	once	TRBJ2-7	CASSLYGGYEQYF	TGTGCCAGCAGCCTGTATGGGGGCTACGAGCAGTACTTC
TRBV13	-	-	TRBJ2-5	CASSLVATDQETQYF	TGTGCCAGCAGCTTAGTGGCGACAGACCAAGAGACCCAGTACTTC
TRBV7-9	TRBD1	-	TRBJ2-1	CASSPGGLRSFF	TGTGCCAGCAGCCCAGGGGGCCTAAGGTCGTTCTTC
TRBV7-9	TRBD2	-	TRBJ2-1	CASSLSFSGVYNEQFF	TGTGCCAGCAGCTTAAGCTTTAGCGGGGTCTACAATGAGCAGTTCTTC